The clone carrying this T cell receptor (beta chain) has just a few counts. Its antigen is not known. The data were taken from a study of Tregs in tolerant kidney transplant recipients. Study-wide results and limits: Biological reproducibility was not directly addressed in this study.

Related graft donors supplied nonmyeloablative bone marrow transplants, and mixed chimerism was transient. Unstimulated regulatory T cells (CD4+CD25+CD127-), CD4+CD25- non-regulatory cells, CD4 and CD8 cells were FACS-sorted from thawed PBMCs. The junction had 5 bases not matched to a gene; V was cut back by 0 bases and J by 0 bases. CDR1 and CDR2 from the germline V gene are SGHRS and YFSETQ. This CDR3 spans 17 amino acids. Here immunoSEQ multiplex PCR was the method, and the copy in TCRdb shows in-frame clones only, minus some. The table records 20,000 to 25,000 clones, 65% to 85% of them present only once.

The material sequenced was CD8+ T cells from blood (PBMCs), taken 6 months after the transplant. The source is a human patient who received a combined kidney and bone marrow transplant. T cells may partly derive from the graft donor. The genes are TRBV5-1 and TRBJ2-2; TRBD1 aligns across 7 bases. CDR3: CASSLDLGTANTGELFF. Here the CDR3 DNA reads TGCGCCAGCAGCTTGGATTTGGGGACAGCGAACACCGGGGAGCTGTTTTTT.